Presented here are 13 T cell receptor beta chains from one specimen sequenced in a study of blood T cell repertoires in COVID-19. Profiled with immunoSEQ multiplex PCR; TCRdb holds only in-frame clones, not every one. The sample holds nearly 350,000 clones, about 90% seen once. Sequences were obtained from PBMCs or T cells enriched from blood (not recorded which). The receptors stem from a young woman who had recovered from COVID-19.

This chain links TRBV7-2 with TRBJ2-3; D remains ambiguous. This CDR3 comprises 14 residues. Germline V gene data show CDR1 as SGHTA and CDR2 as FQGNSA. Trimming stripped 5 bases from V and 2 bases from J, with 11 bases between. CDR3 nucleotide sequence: TGTGCCAGCAGCCGCGACTTATTCACAGATACGCAGTATTTT. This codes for CASSRDLFTDTQYF.

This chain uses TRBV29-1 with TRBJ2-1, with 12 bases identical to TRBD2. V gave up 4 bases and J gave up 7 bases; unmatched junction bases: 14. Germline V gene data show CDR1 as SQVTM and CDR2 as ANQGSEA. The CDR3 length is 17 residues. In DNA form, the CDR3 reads TGCAGCGTTGGGGCTAGCGGGGGGGCTGTTATTATAAATGAGCAGTTCTTC. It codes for CSVGASGGAVIINEQFF.

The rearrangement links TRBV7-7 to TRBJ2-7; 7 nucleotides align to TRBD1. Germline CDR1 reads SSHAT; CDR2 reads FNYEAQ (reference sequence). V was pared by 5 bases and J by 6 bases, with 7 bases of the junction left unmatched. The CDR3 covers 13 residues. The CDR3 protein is CASSERQGAEQYF. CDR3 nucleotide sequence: TGTGCCAGCAGCGAGAGACAGGGTGCCGAGCAGTACTTC.

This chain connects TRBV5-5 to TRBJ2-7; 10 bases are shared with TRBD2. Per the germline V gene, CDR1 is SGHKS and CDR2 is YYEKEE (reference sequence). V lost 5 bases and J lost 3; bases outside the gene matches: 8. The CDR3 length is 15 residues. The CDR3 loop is CASSSGLAEYYEQYF. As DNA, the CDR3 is TGTGCCAGCAGTTCCGGACTAGCGGAGTACTACGAGCAGTACTTC.

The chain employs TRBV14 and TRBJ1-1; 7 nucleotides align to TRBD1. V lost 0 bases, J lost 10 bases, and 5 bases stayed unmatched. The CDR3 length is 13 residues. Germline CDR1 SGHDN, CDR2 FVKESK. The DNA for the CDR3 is TGTGCCAGCAGCCAAGATTACAGGGGAATAGCTTTCTTT. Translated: CASSQDYRGIAFF.

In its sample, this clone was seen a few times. CDR3 protein: CSANIGPGGFF. The DNA for the CDR3 is TGCAGCGCAAACATCGGGCCCGGAGGTTTCTTT. V is TRBV29-1 and J is TRBJ1-1; D is ambiguous. The CDR3 consists of 11 residues. The germline V gene encodes CDR1 SQVTM and CDR2 ANQGSEA. V was clipped by 7 bases and J by 13 bases, with 19 bases between them. Complete variable domain (other parts from reference TRBV29-1 and TRBJ1-1): SAVISQKPSRDICQRGTSLTIQCQVDSQVTMMFWYRQQPGQSLTLIATANQGSEATYESGFVIDKFPISRPNLTFSTLTVSNMSPEDSSIYLCSANIGPGGFFGQGTRLTVV.

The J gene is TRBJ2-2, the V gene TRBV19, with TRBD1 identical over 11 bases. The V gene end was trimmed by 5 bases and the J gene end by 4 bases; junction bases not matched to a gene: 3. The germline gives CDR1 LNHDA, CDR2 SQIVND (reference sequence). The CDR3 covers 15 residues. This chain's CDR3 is CASSAGQGATGELFF. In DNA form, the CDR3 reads TGTGCCAGTAGTGCAGGACAGGGGGCCACCGGGGAGCTGTTTTTT.

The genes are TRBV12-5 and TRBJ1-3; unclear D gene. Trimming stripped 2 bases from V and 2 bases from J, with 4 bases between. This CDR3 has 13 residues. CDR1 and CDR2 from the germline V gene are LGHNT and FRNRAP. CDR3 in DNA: TGTGCTAGTGGTTTGTCCACTGGAAACACCATATATTTT. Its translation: CASGLSTGNTIYF. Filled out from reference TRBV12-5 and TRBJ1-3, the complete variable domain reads DARVTQTPRHKVTEMGQEVTMRCQPILGHNTVFWYRQTMMQGLELLAYFRNRAPLDDSGMPKDRFSAEMPDATLATLKIQPSEPRDSAVYFCASGLSTGNTIYFGEGSWLTVV.

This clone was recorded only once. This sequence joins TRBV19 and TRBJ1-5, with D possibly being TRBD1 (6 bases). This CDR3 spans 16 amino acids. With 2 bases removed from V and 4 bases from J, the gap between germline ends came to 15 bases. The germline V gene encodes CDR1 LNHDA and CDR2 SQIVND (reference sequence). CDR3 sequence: CASSISSGAGNQPQHF. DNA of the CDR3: TGTGCCAGTAGTATATCATCAGGGGCTGGTAATCAGCCCCAGCATTTT. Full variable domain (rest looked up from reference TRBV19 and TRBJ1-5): DGGITQSPKYLFRKEGQNVTLSCEQNLNHDAMYWYRQDPGQGLRLIYYSQIVNDFQKGDIAEGYSVSREKKESFPLTVTSAQKNPTAFYLCASSISSGAGNQPQHFGDGTRLSIL.

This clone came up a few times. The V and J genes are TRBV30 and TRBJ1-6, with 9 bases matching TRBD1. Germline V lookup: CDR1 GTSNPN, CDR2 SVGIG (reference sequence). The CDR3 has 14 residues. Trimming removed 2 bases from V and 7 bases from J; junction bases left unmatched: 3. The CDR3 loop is CAWSMDRGNSPLHF. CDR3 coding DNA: TGTGCCTGGAGTATGGACAGGGGAAATTCACCCCTCCACTTT.

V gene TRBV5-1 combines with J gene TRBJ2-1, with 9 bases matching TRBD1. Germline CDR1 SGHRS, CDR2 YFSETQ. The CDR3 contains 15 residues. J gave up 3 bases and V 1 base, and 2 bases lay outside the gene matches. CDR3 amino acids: CASSLRTGDYNEQFF. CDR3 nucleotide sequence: TGCGCCAGCAGCTTGAGGACAGGGGACTACAATGAGCAGTTCTTC.

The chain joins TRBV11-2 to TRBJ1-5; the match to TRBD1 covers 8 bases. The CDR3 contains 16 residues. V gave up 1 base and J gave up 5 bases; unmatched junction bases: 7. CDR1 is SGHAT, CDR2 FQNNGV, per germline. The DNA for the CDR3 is TGTGCCAGCAGCTTAGGCGTCAGGGGGCGCGATCAGCCCCAGCATTTT. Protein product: CASSLGVRGRDQPQHF.

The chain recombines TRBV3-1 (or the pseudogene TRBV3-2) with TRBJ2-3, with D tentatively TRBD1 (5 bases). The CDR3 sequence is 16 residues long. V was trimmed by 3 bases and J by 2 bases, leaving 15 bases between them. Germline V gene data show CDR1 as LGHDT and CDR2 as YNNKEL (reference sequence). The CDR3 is CASSHQGVRATDTQYF. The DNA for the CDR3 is TGTGCCAGCAGCCATCAGGGCGTACGAGCCACAGATACGCAGTATTTT.